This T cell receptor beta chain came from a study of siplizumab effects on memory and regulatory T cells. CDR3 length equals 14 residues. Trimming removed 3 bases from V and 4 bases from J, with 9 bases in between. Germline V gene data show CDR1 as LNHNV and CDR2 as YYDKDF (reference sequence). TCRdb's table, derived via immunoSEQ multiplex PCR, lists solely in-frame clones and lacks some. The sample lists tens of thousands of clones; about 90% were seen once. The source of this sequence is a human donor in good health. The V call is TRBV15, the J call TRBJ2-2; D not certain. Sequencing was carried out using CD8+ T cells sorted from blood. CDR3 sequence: CATSSSLGTGELFF. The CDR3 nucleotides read TGTGCCACCAGCAGTTCTTTAGGCACCGGGGAGCTGTTTTTT.